The rows below give T cell receptor beta chains drawn from one sample of a study of graft-versus-host responses after intestinal transplantation. Clones were read by immunoSEQ multiplex PCR, and TCRdb kept only the in-frame ones, dropping some. Among about 54,000 clones listed, roughly 89% were seen once. Sequencing used PBMCs, obtained around 95 weeks after intestinal transplant. These receptors were collected from a human patient who received an intestinal transplant, so some T cells may come from the graft donor. Both conserved end residues are part of each CDR3. The D gene is left open where the match is weak. For some rows the clone size is stated as once, few or many, or as a class when expanded; others skip it.

j_call clone_size d_call v_call cdr3_length cdr3_aa cdr3_nt
TRBJ1-3 NA NA TRBV6-5 16 CASSYSLGGAEDTIYF TGTGCCAGCAGTTATTCCTTGGGGGGGGCCGAAGACACCATATATTTT
TRBJ2-3 NA NA TRBV18 13 CASSPPSWDTQYF TGTGCCAGCTCACCACCGTCGTGGGATACGCAGTATTTT
TRBJ2-4 NA NA TRBV10-1 14 CASSPAGAKNIQYF TGCGCCAGCAGCCCCGCGGGTGCCAAAAACATTCAGTACTTC
TRBJ1-3 NA TRBD1 TRBV7-2 15 CASSPWTGGGNTIYF TGTGCCAGCAGCCCTTGGACAGGGGGTGGAAACACCATATATTTT
TRBJ2-1 NA NA TRBV10-3 12 CAISESNNEQFF TGTGCCATCAGTGAGTCCAACAATGAGCAGTTCTTC
TRBJ1-1 NA NA TRBV6-5 15 CASSPGTWLNTEAFF TGTGCCAGCAGCCCCGGGACATGGTTGAACACTGAAGCTTTCTTT
TRBJ2-1 NA NA TRBV25-1 14 CASSENSGRDEQFF TGTGCCAGCAGTGAGAACTCGGGAAGGGATGAGCAGTTCTTC
TRBJ1-2 NA TRBD1 TRBV18 14 CASSPLNGQGPYTF TGTGCCAGCTCACCACTTAATGGACAGGGACCCTACACCTTC
TRBJ2-6 NA NA TRBV7-8 16 CASSLALFSGANVLTF TGTGCCAGCAGCTTGGCTCTGTTCTCTGGGGCCAACGTCCTGACTTTC
TRBJ1-1 NA NA TRBV4-1 15 CASSQDIQGRTEAFF TGCGCCAGCAGCCAAGATATCCAGGGGAGGACTGAAGCTTTCTTT
TRBJ2-4 once NA TRBV30 18 CAWSVNLGRTEAKNIQYF TGTGCCTGGAGTGTAAATTTAGGCAGGACCGAAGCCAAAAACATTCAGTACTTC
TRBJ2-7 NA NA TRBV5-1 15 CASTQEGHGNYEQYF TGCGCCAGCACCCAGGAGGGACATGGTAACTACGAGCAGTACTTC
TRBJ2-7 NA NA TRBV28 11 CASSVRYEQYF TGTGCCAGCAGTGTAAGATACGAGCAGTACTTC
TRBJ1-4 once TRBD1 TRBV4-2 14 CASSQKTGNEKLFF TGTGCCAGCAGCCAAAAGACAGGGAATGAAAAACTGTTTTTT
TRBJ2-5 NA TRBD1 TRBV18 14 CASSRRQGQETQYF TGTGCCAGCTCACGCCGACAGGGACAAGAGACCCAGTACTTC